This is a list of T cell receptor beta chains from one sample in a study of glioma-infiltrating T cells. TCRdb redid the calling of the multiplex PCR reads with MiXCR, one entry per CDR3 protein. Of some 120,000 distinct CDR3 sequences listed, approximately 25% are singletons. Sequencing was carried out using glioma tissue, nonneoplastic brain tissue, or PBMCs (not recorded which). The source of these receptors is a human donor with low-grade glioma or glioblastoma, undergoing nonglioma brain surgery, or in good health (not recorded which). Each CDR3 is given with its conserved first and last residue. D genes are given only for firm matches. Clone sizes are given selectively: once, few, many, or a class where the clone is expanded.

V,J,D,size,DNA,CDR3
TRBV29-1,TRBJ2-6,-,many,TGCAGCGCTACAGACTCTGGGGCCAACGTCCTGACTTTC,CSATDSGANVLTF
TRBV24-1,TRBJ2-1,-,many,TGTGCCACCAGTGAGACAGGGGCGGTCGCGGGAGGGAACCAGTTCTTC,CATSETGAVAGGNQFF
TRBV28,TRBJ2-2,-,many,TGTGCCAGCAGTCACACCGAAGGCGAGTACATCACCGGGGAGCTGTTTTTT,CASSHTEGEYITGELFF
TRBV27,TRBJ1-5,-,-,TGTGCCAGCAGTTTCGACGGGGTTCACCCCCAGCATTTT,CASSFDGVHPQHF
TRBV6-2/TRBV6-3,TRBJ2-7,-,-,TGCGCCAGCAGTCTTAAACCGGTACAGGGCTACGAGCAGTACTTC,CASSLKPVQGYEQYF
TRBV19,TRBJ1-1,-,many,TGTGCCAGTAGTACACAACAGGGATACACTGAAGCTTTCTTT,CASSTQQGYTEAFF
TRBV12-3/TRBV12-4,TRBJ1-4,-,-,TGTGCCAGCAGCCCCGGACCCAGGCCAACTAATGAAAAACTGTTTTTT,CASSPGPRPTNEKLFF
TRBV6-1,TRBJ1-1,TRBD1,medium-sized,TGTGCCAGCAGGGAGAATCCGACAGGGGTCACTGAAGCTTTCTTT,CASRENPTGVTEAFF
TRBV12-3/TRBV12-4,TRBJ1-4,-,-,TGTGCCAGCAGTTACCGGGACGGAAATGAAAAACTGTTTTTT,CASSYRDGNEKLFF
TRBV7-9,TRBJ2-3,-,many,TGTGCCAGCAGCTTAGGCCCCCCAGGGCGGGATACGCAGTATTTT,CASSLGPPGRDTQYF
TRBV7-2,TRBJ2-5,TRBD2,few,TGTGCCAGCAGCGGACTACTGTTAGCGGGAGGGCCAAGAGGGTTAGACCAAGAGACCCAGTACTTC,CASSGLLLAGGPRGLDQETQYF
TRBV29-1,TRBJ2-1,-,many,TGCAGCGTACTTATTAGCGGTGAGAATGAGCAGTTCTTC,CSVLISGENEQFF
TRBV2,TRBJ1-2,-,many,TGTGCCAGCCAACCCACAGGGAGCGGCTACACCTTC,CASQPTGSGYTF
TRBV15,TRBJ2-3,TRBD2,-,TGTGCCACCAGAAGTACTAGGGGTATACGGGAGGGCCGAAGTGGCCGAGATACGCAGTATTTT,CATRSTRGIREGRSGRDTQYF
TRBV12-3/TRBV12-4,TRBJ2-3,TRBD2,many,TGTGCCAGCAGTTTACGCGGGAGGGCGACAGATACGCAGTATTTT,CASSLRGRATDTQYF
TRBV7-2,TRBJ2-5,-,many,TGTGCCAGCAGCTCCCGGACAGCCCAAGAGACCCAGTACTTC,CASSSRTAQETQYF
TRBV6-1,TRBJ2-7,TRBD1,many,TGTGCCAGCAGGATGCCGGGACAGGGGGGGTACGAGCAGTACTTC,CASRMPGQGGYEQYF
TRBV7-8,TRBJ1-2,TRBD1,many,TGTGCCAGCAGCGCCAGGACAGGGGCTGGCTACACCTTC,CASSARTGAGYTF
TRBV19,TRBJ2-3,TRBD2,-,TGTGCCAGTAGTACCACTAGCGGGGACACAGATACGCAGTATTTT,CASSTTSGDTDTQYF
TRBV20-1,TRBJ2-7,TRBD1,many,TGCAGTGCTAGTTGGGACAGGTCCTACGAGCAGTACTTC,CSASWDRSYEQYF
TRBV4-2,TRBJ2-2,-,many,TGTGCCAGCAGCCAAGATACAAGCGGGGAGCTGTTTTTT,CASSQDTSGELFF
TRBV6-1,TRBJ2-3,TRBD2,many,TGTGCCAGCAGCGGACTAGCGGGAGGGCCGCAGTATTTT,CASSGLAGGPQYF
TRBV4-1,TRBJ1-2,-,many,TGCGCCAGCAGCCAAGGTTCAGGGGTAGACTATGGCTACACCTTC,CASSQGSGVDYGYTF
TRBV11-2,TRBJ1-5,-,-,TGTGCCAGCAGCTTAGATCCACAGCCCCAGCATTTT,CASSLDPQPQHF
TRBV20-1,TRBJ2-1,TRBD1,many,TGCAGTGCCCGCGGGACAGGGGTCTACAATGAGCAGTTCTTC,CSARGTGVYNEQFF
TRBV10-3,TRBJ1-5,TRBD1,-,TGTGCCATCAGCCGGGACAGGGACAATCAGCCCCAGCATTTT,CAISRDRDNQPQHF
TRBV7-2,TRBJ1-1,TRBD1,many,TGTGCCAGCAGCTCCTCCACAGGGGACGCAGTGAACACTGAAGCTTTCTTT,CASSSSTGDAVNTEAFF
TRBV18,TRBJ1-1,TRBD1,many,TGTGCCAGCTCACCAAACGGACAGGGCCTGAACACTGAAGCTTTCTTT,CASSPNGQGLNTEAFF
TRBV27,TRBJ1-2,-,many,TGTGCCAGCAGTATCCCGACCCGTGGCTACACCTTC,CASSIPTRGYTF
TRBV20-1,TRBJ1-5,TRBD1,many,TGCAGTGCTAGAGTCCCCCCCGGGACAGGGGGCTTTAGGGGCAATCAGCCCCAGCATTTT,CSARVPPGTGGFRGNQPQHF
TRBV20-1,TRBJ2-7,-,many,TGCAGTGCTAGAGTGGCAGGGTCTAATCCAACCGAGTACTTC,CSARVAGSNPTEYF
TRBV5-5,TRBJ2-5,-,-,TGTGCCAGCAGCTTGGAAGAGAGTGGGACCCAGTACTTC,CASSLEESGTQYF
TRBV20-1,TRBJ2-1,-,-,TGCAGTGCTAGTAGTAGCGGATACAATGAGCAGTTATTC,CSASSSGYNEQLF
TRBV6-2/TRBV6-3,TRBJ2-7,-,many,TGTGCCAGCAGCCCTTTGAGGGGGGACAGCGAGTACTTC,CASSPLRGDSEYF
TRBV27,TRBJ2-5,TRBD2,many,TGTGCCAGCAGTCCCCGGACTAGCGGAGAAGAGACCCAGTACTTC,CASSPRTSGEETQYF
TRBV12-5,TRBJ2-7,-,-,TGTGCTAGTGGTTTGGGACAGCCCTCCTACGAGCAGTACTTC,CASGLGQPSYEQYF
TRBV5-1,TRBJ2-3,-,-,TGCGCCAGCAGACGTGGGGAACAAGATACGCAGTATTTT,CASRRGEQDTQYF
TRBV5-5,TRBJ2-7,-,-,TGTGCCAGCAGCTTCGGCGAATTGGTTGCTGCCGAGCAGTACTTC,CASSFGELVAAEQYF
TRBV10-3,TRBJ2-2,-,many,TGTGCCATCAACCTAGACTACTCCTCCGGGGAGCTGTTTTTT,CAINLDYSSGELFF
TRBV3-1,TRBJ2-1,-,few,TGTGCCAGCAGCCAAACATTTTGGGCGTACTACAACTACAATGAGCAGTTCTTC,CASSQTFWAYYNYNEQFF
TRBV5-1,TRBJ2-7,TRBD2,-,TGCGCCAGCAGCCCCGGGACTAGCTCCTACGAGCAGCACTTC,CASSPGTSSYEQHF
TRBV6-1,TRBJ2-1,TRBD2,many,TGTGCCAGCAGGGCTGGGACTAGCGGGATGTTAGGCAATGAGCAGTTCTTC,CASRAGTSGMLGNEQFF
TRBV7-2,TRBJ2-5,TRBD2,many,TGTGCCAGCAGCAGGACTAGCGGGAGGGCCGGGACCCAGTACTTC,CASSRTSGRAGTQYF
TRBV19,TRBJ1-2,-,few,TGTGCCAGTAAAATACAGGGCTCCTATGGCTACACCTTC,CASKIQGSYGYTF
TRBV29-1,TRBJ2-1,TRBD2,-,TGCAGCGTTGGAGGACTAGCGGGAGGGAGTTACAATGAGCAGTTCTTC,CSVGGLAGGSYNEQFF
TRBV20-1,TRBJ2-7,TRBD2,many,TGCAGTGCTCCTAAGAGGGGAGGGGCTACTAGCGGGAGCCTAGGAGAGCAGTACTTC,CSAPKRGGATSGSLGEQYF
TRBV4-3,TRBJ1-5,-,few,TGCGCCAGCAGCCAAGCAATGGGGAGCAATCAGCCCCAGCATTTT,CASSQAMGSNQPQHF
TRBV4-1,TRBJ2-1,TRBD2,-,TGCGCCAGCAGCCAAGAACTACTAGCGGGACTTGAGCAGTTCTTC,CASSQELLAGLEQFF
TRBV28,TRBJ2-4,TRBD1,many,TGTGCCAGCAGTCGCCCCGACAGGGATCACATTCAGTACTTC,CASSRPDRDHIQYF
TRBV7-6,TRBJ2-5,-,many,TGTGCCAGCAGCGTACGAAGGGCGGGATTTGAAGAGACCCAGTACTTC,CASSVRRAGFEETQYF
TRBV6-1,TRBJ1-3,-,many,TGTGCCAGCAGTCCTGCGAGAGTGAACTCTGGAAACACCATATATTTT,CASSPARVNSGNTIYF
TRBV20-1,TRBJ2-5,TRBD1,many,TGCAGTGCTAGAGATGCCAGGGGGTCAGGGGAGACCCAGTACTTC,CSARDARGSGETQYF
TRBV6-2/TRBV6-3,TRBJ2-7,-,many,TGTGCCAGCAGTTACTCGCGTGTTATCCCCTACTCCTACGAGCAGTACTTC,CASSYSRVIPYSYEQYF
TRBV27,TRBJ2-2,-,many,TGTGCCAGCACTTGGAGTAGCGGTGGCGGGGAGCTGTTTTTT,CASTWSSGGGELFF
TRBV4-2,TRBJ2-7,-,many,TGTGCCAGCAGCCAATTAAACAGCTACGAGCAGTACTTC,CASSQLNSYEQYF
TRBV20-1,TRBJ1-4,-,many,TGCAGTGCTAGGGGCCTCGGAAAACTGTTTTTT,CSARGLGKLFF
TRBV7-2,TRBJ2-7,-,many,TGTGCCAGCAGCTTAGGTTTCAGAACTTACGAGCAGTACTTC,CASSLGFRTYEQYF